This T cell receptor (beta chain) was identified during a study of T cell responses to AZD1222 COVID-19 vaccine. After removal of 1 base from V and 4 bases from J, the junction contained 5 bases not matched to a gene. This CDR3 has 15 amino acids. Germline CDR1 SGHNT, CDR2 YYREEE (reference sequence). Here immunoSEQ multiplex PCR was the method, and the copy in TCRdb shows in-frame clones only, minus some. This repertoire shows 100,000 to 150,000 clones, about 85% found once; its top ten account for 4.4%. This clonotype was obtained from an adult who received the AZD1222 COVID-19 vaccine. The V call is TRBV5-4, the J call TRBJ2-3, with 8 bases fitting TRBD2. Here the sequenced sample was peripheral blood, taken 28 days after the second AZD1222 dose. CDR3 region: CASSLYSGGADTQYF. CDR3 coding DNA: TGTGCCAGCAGCTTGTACAGCGGGGGTGCAGATACGCAGTATTTT.